The next 8 T cell receptor beta chains were all read from a single sample in a study of blood T cell repertoires in COVID-19. Only in-frame clones appear in the TCRdb table, and some are missing; sequencing was by immunoSEQ multiplex PCR. In the table there are about 260,000 clones, roughly nine tenths of which are singletons. Sample: peripheral blood. Receptor source: a middle-aged man who had recovered from COVID-19.

The CDR3 region has the DNA TGTGCCAGCAGCCCCTGGGCCGGACAGGGGGTCGCAGATACGCAGTATTTT. It codes for CASSPWAGQGVADTQYF. V gene TRBV7-9 combines with J gene TRBJ2-3; 10 bases are a match to TRBD1. This CDR3 has 17 amino acids. Trimming cost V 5 bases and J 4 bases; bases outside gene matches: 12. Germline V lookup: CDR1 SEHNR, CDR2 FQNEAQ (reference sequence).

The gene calls are TRBV2 and TRBJ1-2; D not certain. This CDR3 is built from 11 residues. Trimming took off 7 bases at V and 2 bases at J, with 5 bases between the two ends. Germline-derived CDR1 and CDR2 are SNHLY and FYNNEI. CDR3 coding DNA: TGTGCCAGCAACTTGAACTATGGCTACACCTTC. It specifies CASNLNYGYTF.

There are a few counts of this clone. The J gene is TRBJ2-1, the V gene TRBV12-3 or TRBV12-4, with TRBD1 matching over 9 bases. V lost 6 bases and J lost 8; bases outside the gene matches: 5. This CDR3 spans 13 amino acids. The CDR3 here is CASRDRGLYEQFF. For the CDR3, the DNA is TGTGCCAGCAGGGACAGGGGATTGTATGAGCAGTTCTTC.

V gene TRBV5-1 combines with J gene TRBJ1-2; the match to TRBD1 covers 9 bases. CDR1 SGHRS and CDR2 YFSETQ come from the germline V gene. Trimming cost V 4 bases and J 8 bases; bases outside gene matches: 6. The CDR3 length is 13 residues. The CDR3 DNA is TGCGCCAGCAGCGTACAGGGGGCGCGGGGCTACACCTTC. Residues: CASSVQGARGYTF.

The chain links TRBV19 to TRBJ1-1; 8 bases match TRBD1. The CDR3 length is 15 residues. V dropped 4 bases and J dropped 3; count of bases not matched to a gene: 7. Germline lookup yields CDR1 LNHDA and CDR2 SQIVND (reference sequence). In nucleotides, the CDR3 is TGTGCCAGTAGTACCGGCGGGACAGGATACACTGAAGCTTTCTTT. Translated: CASSTGGTGYTEAFF.

CDR3 residues: CASSRGLPTAGQYF. The CDR3 nucleotides are TGTGCCAGCAGCCGCGGGCTCCCTACTGCTGGGCAGTACTTC. The chain is built from TRBV28 and TRBJ2-7; D may be TRBD2 (5 bases). This CDR3 spans 14 amino acids. V was pared by 6 bases and J by 9 bases, with 21 bases between. Per germline, CDR1 MDHEN and CDR2 SYDVKM.

This chain joins TRBV6-6 and TRBJ2-7; 10 bases fit TRBD1. The CDR3 is 14 amino acids. V was clipped by 4 bases and J by 3 bases; unmatched bases: 3. Germline assignment: CDR1 MNHNY and CDR2 SVGAGI (reference sequence). CDR3 nucleotides: TGTGCCAGCAGTTTCCGGGACAGGGGCTACGAGCAGTACTTC. Its translation: CASSFRDRGYEQYF.

V is TRBV28 and J is TRBJ2-7; no clear D gene. V was cut by 5 bases and J by 0 bases, with 5 bases left in between. Germline lookup yields CDR1 MDHEN and CDR2 SYDVKM. The CDR3 extends over 12 amino acids. The DNA for the CDR3 is TGTGCCAGCAGTGTGAGCTCCTACGAGCAGTACTTC. This translates into CASSVSSYEQYF.